This TCR beta chain emerged from a study of shared clonotypes between healthy human individuals. Trimming pared 4 bases from V and 1 base from J, leaving 4 bases between. Per the germline V gene, CDR1 is LNHDA and CDR2 is SQIVND (reference sequence). This CDR3 comprises 12 residues. General study points: The sampled material consisted only of blood, and tissue repertoires are likely to differ. Among four donors, approximately 5% of naive CD4 clonotypes were found in common. Generally, naive subsets (rather than memory subsets) showed larger estimated richness.

Sequencing used immunoSEQ multiplex PCR; TCRdb keeps in-frame clones, though not all of them. The table has roughly 1,100,000 clones, around 75% seen once. This clone was seen more than once but under ten times. Its antigen is unidentified. Within the sample, other DNA sequences also encode this same CDR3. The source material was memory CD4+ T cells sorted from blood. The subset was: CD45RA-negative fraction. This chain links TRBV19 with TRBJ1-1; D unclear. This clonotype was obtained from a man aged 18 to 30 in good health. CDR3: CASSRGNTEAFF. Written as DNA, the CDR3 is TGTGCCAGTAGTAGGGGGAACACTGAAGCTTTCTTT.